This TCR beta chain was sequenced in a study of T-cell reconstitution after alpha-beta-depleted transplantation in children. The TCRbeta library incorporated unique molecular identifiers. TCRdb used MiXCR to reprocess the PCR reads, holding one entry per CDR3 protein. The profile shows under 450,000 distinct CDR3 sequences, 10% to 15% of them singletons. This clonotype has just a few counts. The trim removed 5 bases at V and 5 bases at J, leaving 7 bases unmatched. The CDR3 sequence is 14 residues long. Germline CDR1 reads DFQATT; CDR2 reads SNEGSKA (reference sequence). The sequence was collected from a human donor who donated a stem cell graft to a child with Fanconi anemia. The chain carries TRBV20-1 and TRBJ2-1; 9 positions match TRBD1. The sample here was PBMCs, taken from the stem cell graft. DNA of the CDR3: TGCAGTGCTGACCGGGACAGGGTCAACAATGAGCAGTTCTTC. Its protein product is CSADRDRVNNEQFF.